These 8 T cell receptor beta chains were all obtained from the same sample, sequenced in a study of spatial heterogeneity in lung cancer (dated by TCRdb to the late 2010s). The time point tag for this specimen amounts to: sample taken at primary tumor resection. Libraries were made using 5' RACE. TCRdb names NextSeq 500 as the instrument used. TCRdb ran its own pipeline on the public reads, namely fastp trimming at Q25 and MiXCR clone calling, and kept in-frame beta chains. Rows matching on CDR3 protein sequence are summarized as one entry with the most common DNA and genes. For this sample there are roughly 6,100 distinct CDR3 sequences; 13% appear just once. The ten largest make up about a fifth of the sample. The sequenced sample was normal lung tissue next to the tumor, obtained at surgery. All receptors derive from a female donor with early-stage non-small cell lung cancer.

This clonotype was seen ten or more times. CDR3 nucleotides: TGTGCCAGCAGTCTCCGGGGACAGGGCACTGAAGCTTTCTTT. Encoded protein: CASSLRGQGTEAFF. The chain joins TRBV27 to TRBJ1-1, with 9 bases that match TRBD1. J gave up 4 bases and V 5 bases, and 5 bases lay outside the gene matches. The CDR3 spans 14 residues. Germline values: CDR1 MNHEY, CDR2 SMNVEV (reference sequence).

V and J are TRBV29-1 and TRBJ2-1, with D unclear. Trimming shortened V by 6 bases and J by 4 bases, and 13 bases separated the two germline ends. This CDR3 is built from 13 residues. Germline loops: CDR1 SQVTM, CDR2 ANQGSEA. CDR3 coding DNA: TGCAGCGTATCGGCGGCAGAGTACAATGAGCAGTTCTTC. This codes for CSVSAAEYNEQFF.

In this sample, this clonotype turned up many times. V usage is TRBV6-5 and J usage is TRBJ1-2; tentative D call: TRBD1 (5 bases). The length of the CDR3 is 16 residues. The V gene lost 2 bases and the J gene lost 8 bases, with 21 bases spanning the gap. Germline lookup yields CDR1 MNHEY and CDR2 SVGAGI. The CDR3 is CASSYPTEGRRRGYTF. In DNA, the CDR3 is TGTGCCAGCAGTTACCCGACTGAGGGACGGCGTAGAGGCTACACCTTC.

This clonotype was seen at least ten times. The rearrangement links TRBV10-3 to TRBJ2-2; D remains ambiguous. CDR3 length: 14 amino acids. CDR1 is ENHRY, CDR2 SYGVKD, per germline. The ends were cut back, 5 bases at V and 1 base at J, with 8 bases in the middle. The CDR3 nucleotides read TGTGCCATCAGTCCCAGAGAGAACACCGGGGAGCTGTTTTTT. Protein sequence: CAISPRENTGELFF.

The table lists this clonotype with a few counts. One junction end disagrees with the germline gene, perhaps due to a read error. The J gene is TRBJ2-3, the V gene TRBV7-7; TRBD2 aligns across 8 bases. The CDR3 runs to 16 residues. Germline CDR1 reads SSHAT; CDR2 reads FNYEAQ (reference sequence). This chain's CDR3 is CASSLGRGASTDTQYF. The CDR3 DNA sequence: TGTGCTAGCAGCTTAGGGCGGGGGGCCAGCACAGATACGCAGTATTTT.

This clonotype was detected many times. The chain carries TRBV24-1 and TRBJ2-1; TRBD2 agrees at 12 bases. In germline, CDR1 is KGHDR, CDR2 SFDVKD. The CDR3 is 15 amino acids. The V segment lost 9 bases and the J segment 6 bases; nucleotides outside the gene matches: 8. The CDR3 bases are TGTGCCACCGTAAGTACGACTAGCGGGAGCAATGAGCAGTTCTTC. Protein product: CATVSTTSGSNEQFF.

The CDR3 region has the DNA TGTGCCAGTTCACGTACGGGGAGCACAGATACGCAGTATTTT. It yields the protein CASSRTGSTDTQYF. V usage is TRBV7-9 and J usage is TRBJ2-3; weak D call: TRBD2 (5 bases). V was shortened by 9 bases and J by 0 bases, with 13 bases between the two germline ends. The CDR3 sequence is 14 residues long. Germline V CDR1 and CDR2: SEHNR, FQNEAQ (reference sequence).

This clonotype occurred many times. The rearrangement joins TRBV20-1 to TRBJ1-2; D perhaps matches TRBD1 (6 bases). CDR3 length: 13 residues. The V gene lost 8 bases and the J gene lost 5 bases, with 18 bases spanning the gap. Germline V lookup: CDR1 DFQATT, CDR2 SNEGSKA (reference sequence). The DNA for the CDR3 is TGCAGTTCGACCGAGGACAGAGTTTATGGCTACACCTTC. It encodes CSSTEDRVYGYTF.